This T cell receptor beta chain was captured in a study of naive and memory T cell subsets. Adult healthy volunteers gave 2.5 ml peripheral blood for whole-blood RNA. Trimming stripped 0 bases from V and 0 bases from J, with 5 bases between. Germline V gives CDR1 SGHVS, CDR2 FNYEAQ. The length of the CDR3 is 14 residues. This clonotype was seen many times. Reverse transcription of blood and skin TCR RNA was primed at alpha and beta constant regions. Four PCR rounds used nested alpha and beta constant region primers plus the SP2 primer. One entry per CDR3 protein, called by TCRdb with MiXCR from the 5' RACE reads. Of more than 20,000 distinct CDR3 sequences detected, over 3.5% appear once; the ten largest clones hold 7.8%.

V is TRBV7-6 and J is TRBJ1-1; D not certain. The receptor comes from a male donor in good health. CDR3 nucleotide sequence: TGTGCCAGCAGCTTAGCCAGCATGAACACTGAAGCTTTCTTT. This translates into CASSLASMNTEAFF.